This T cell receptor (beta chain) was sequenced for a study of PD-1 and CTLA-4 blockade in melanoma. TCRdb's table, derived via immunoSEQ multiplex PCR, lists solely in-frame clones and lacks some. The sample has 23,000 or so clones, about 87% seen once; the top ten hold almost 8%. Trimming left V 4 bases short and J 0 bases short, with 13 bases between. Germline CDR1 reads MGHRA; CDR2 reads YSYEKL. CDR3 length equals 16 residues. The clonotype was recovered from a human donor with melanoma. This sample comprised CD8+ T cells from peripheral blood, obtained before anti-PD-1 treatment. V usage is TRBV4-1 and J usage is TRBJ1-3; no clear D gene. The CDR3 protein is CASSLGSTGSGNTIYF. In DNA, the CDR3 is TGCGCCAGCAGCCTAGGTTCGACGGGCTCTGGAAACACCATATATTTT.